Listed below are T cell receptor beta chains from one sample, sequenced in a study of control samples from healthy donors and cancer patients. Measured with immunoSEQ multiplex PCR; TCRdb has only the in-frame clones, and not every one. The table includes about 160,000 clones, approximately 90% detected once. Material: blood. The receptors originated from a man under 40 in good health. Each CDR3 is given with its conserved first and last residue. The order of the fields is J gene, V gene, clone size, CDR3 length, D gene, CDR3 protein, CDR3 DNA. A D gene is named only where the DNA matches it firmly. Size values are once, few and many counts, or a class for expanded clones, and some rows have none.

TRBJ2-5 | TRBV11-1 | NA | 15 | TRBD2 | CASSLGGRSPETQYF | TGTGCCAGCAGCTTAGGCGGGAGGTCCCCAGAGACCCAGTACTTC
TRBJ2-7 | TRBV11-2 | NA | 16 | NA | CASSLKSRQEDYEQYF | TGTGCCAGCAGCTTGAAAAGTCGACAGGAAGACTACGAGCAGTACTTC
TRBJ2-2 | TRBV19 | NA | 12 | NA | CASSGNTGELFF | TGTGCCAGTAGTGGGAACACCGGGGAGCTGTTTTTT
TRBJ2-5 | TRBV20-1 | NA | 11 | NA | CSARDVETQYF | TGCAGTGCTAGAGATGTGGAGACCCAGTACTTC
TRBJ2-5 | TRBV7-9 | NA | 16 | TRBD2 | CASSLGAGGPAETQYF | TGTGCCAGCAGCTTAGGGGCGGGAGGGCCTGCAGAGACCCAGTACTTC
TRBJ2-7 | TRBV18 | NA | 14 | TRBD1 | CASSPKGAAYEQYF | TGTGCCAGCTCACCGAAGGGGGCGGCGTACGAGCAGTACTTC
TRBJ2-7 | TRBV29-1 | NA | 13 | NA | CSVEHQATYEQYF | TGCAGCGTTGAACATCAGGCCACCTACGAGCAGTACTTC
TRBJ2-7 | TRBV6-5 | NA | 10 | NA | CASRGYEQYF | TGTGCCAGCAGGGGCTACGAGCAGTACTTC
TRBJ2-3 | TRBV3-1/TRBV3-2 | NA | 20 | NA | CASSQPTSPAKKDFSDTQYF | TGTGCCAGCAGCCAACCGACCTCGCCCGCCAAAAAGGATTTCTCAGATACGCAGTATTTT
TRBJ1-5 | TRBV27 | NA | 13 | NA | CASSLFPNQPQHF | TGTGCCAGCAGTTTATTTCCGAATCAGCCCCAGCATTTT
TRBJ2-1 | TRBV27 | NA | 15 | TRBD1 | CASSPRDRGVNEQFF | TGTGCCAGCAGTCCACGGGACAGGGGGGTGAATGAGCAGTTCTTC
TRBJ2-4 | TRBV5-1 | NA | 11 | NA | CASREGNIQYF | TGCGCCAGCAGAGAAGGAAACATTCAGTACTTC
TRBJ1-4 | TRBV24-1 | few | 16 | NA | CATSADQQGAREKLFF | TGTGCCACCAGTGCCGACCAACAGGGTGCGAGGGAAAAACTGTTTTTT
TRBJ1-2 | TRBV9 | NA | 13 | NA | CASSVVGSDGYTF | TGTGCCAGCAGCGTCGTCGGAAGCGATGGCTACACCTTC
TRBJ2-7 | TRBV28 | NA | 13 | TRBD2 | CASSKLAGDEQYF | TGTGCCAGCAGTAAACTAGCGGGAGACGAGCAGTACTTC
TRBJ2-4 | TRBV13 | NA | 15 | NA | CASSWSGITKNIQYF | TGTGCCAGCAGCTGGTCAGGGATTACCAAAAACATTCAGTACTTC
TRBJ2-7 | TRBV4-1 | NA | 15 | NA | CASSPPGRSSYEQYF | TGCGCCAGCAGCCCGCCCGGACGTAGCTCCTACGAGCAGTACTTC
TRBJ2-4 | TRBV13 | NA | 16 | TRBD1 | CASSVGTGRAKNIQYF | TGTGCCAGCAGCGTTGGGACAGGGCGTGCCAAAAACATTCAGTACTTC
TRBJ2-1 | TRBV19 | NA | 15 | NA | CASSILAGQGNEQFF | TGTGCCAGTAGTATACTAGCGGGACAGGGCAATGAGCAGTTCTTC
TRBJ2-2 | TRBV19 | NA | 12 | NA | CASYSIGGELFF | TGTGCCAGTTACTCGATCGGGGGGGAGCTGTTTTTT
TRBJ2-3 | TRBV6-4 | NA | 16 | NA | CASRPKPGLSTDTQYF | TGTGCCAGCCGACCTAAACCGGGGCTTAGCACAGATACGCAGTATTTT
TRBJ1-1 | TRBV19 | NA | 15 | TRBD1 | CASSIGDRGNTEAFF | TGTGCCAGTAGTATAGGGGACAGGGGAAACACTGAAGCTTTCTTT
TRBJ1-4 | TRBV4-1 | NA | 15 | NA | CASSQEGKGDEKLFF | TGCGCCAGCAGCCAAGAAGGGAAGGGGGATGAAAAACTGTTTTTT
TRBJ1-1 | TRBV29-1 | NA | 11 | NA | CSVGGSEGAFF | TGCAGCGTTGGAGGTTCCGAGGGGGCTTTCTTT
TRBJ1-1 | TRBV30 | NA | 13 | NA | CAWSVMDTSEAFF | TGTGCCTGGAGTGTAATGGATACCAGTGAAGCTTTCTTT
TRBJ1-1 | TRBV28 | NA | 14 | NA | CASSLDRPNTEAFF | TGTGCCAGCAGTTTAGATAGACCGAACACTGAAGCTTTCTTT
TRBJ2-5 | TRBV5-4 | once | 14 | NA | CASSLEQGLQTQYF | TGTGCCAGCAGCTTGGAACAGGGCCTCCAGACCCAGTACTTC
TRBJ1-5 | TRBV6-5 | NA | 14 | NA | CASRDGQNNQPQHF | TGTGCCAGTAGAGATGGGCAGAACAATCAGCCCCAGCATTTT
TRBJ2-2 | TRBV6-5 | NA | 13 | NA | CASSLVYSGELFF | TGTGCCAGCAGCCTAGTGTATTCCGGGGAGCTGTTTTTT
TRBJ1-3 | TRBV4-1 | NA | 16 | NA | CASSQDGRTSGNTIYF | TGCGCCAGCAGCCAAGATGGCAGGACGTCTGGAAACACCATATATTTT
TRBJ1-2 | TRBV27 | NA | 15 | NA | CASRPTPGTNYGYTF | TGTGCCAGCAGACCAACCCCAGGTACTAACTATGGCTACACCTTC
TRBJ1-1 | TRBV6-4 | NA | 14 | NA | CASSGGGCVAEAFF | TGTGCCAGCAGTGGCGGGGGTTGTGTGGCTGAAGCTTTCTTT
TRBJ2-7 | TRBV19 | NA | 14 | NA | CASSRDRNSYEQYF | TGTGCCAGTAGTCGCGACAGGAACTCCTACGAGCAGTACTTC
TRBJ2-7 | TRBV27 | NA | 13 | NA | CASRQQGPDEQYF | TGTGCCAGCAGGCAGCAGGGGCCCGACGAGCAGTACTTC
TRBJ1-4 | TRBV19 | once | 14 | NA | CASTARATNEKLFF | TGTGCCAGTACCGCGCGGGCAACTAATGAAAAACTGTTTTTT
TRBJ2-7 | TRBV3-1/TRBV3-2 | NA | 14 | NA | CASSPPGIGYEQYF | TGTGCCAGCAGCCCCCCCGGTATCGGATACGAGCAGTACTTC
TRBJ2-3 | TRBV10-3 | NA | 14 | NA | CASRFGGITDTQYF | TGTGCCAGCCGTTTCGGTGGGATCACAGATACGCAGTATTTT
TRBJ2-5 | TRBV27 | NA | 12 | NA | CASSFTGETQYF | TGTGCCAGCAGTTTCACGGGTGAGACCCAGTACTTC
TRBJ1-1 | TRBV7-9 | NA | 17 | TRBD1 | CASSHRPGGPMNTEAFF | TGTGCCAGCAGCCACAGACCAGGGGGCCCTATGAACACTGAAGCTTTCTTT
TRBJ2-7 | TRBV7-2 | few | 14 | NA | CASSFWTPPYEQYF | TGTGCCAGCAGCTTTTGGACACCCCCCTACGAGCAGTACTTC
TRBJ2-2 | TRBV7-7 | NA | 14 | NA | CASSLRERDGELFF | TGTGCCAGCAGCTTGCGGGAACGAGACGGGGAGCTGTTTTTT